This TCR beta chain is drawn from a study of blood T cell repertoires in COVID-19. Study as a whole: The samples span acute and convalescent COVID-19 from the United States, Italy and Spain. Sources were T cells, B-cell-depleted T cells, or PBMCs; the material itself was cDNA or gDNA.

This clone is a singleton in its sample. Germline values: CDR1 SGHRS, CDR2 YFSETQ. The V and J ends lost 6 bases and 3 bases, in that order; junction bases with no gene match: 3. The CDR3 loop spans 12 amino acids. In the study's own analysis: Amplification from reference gene primers served as the basis for estimated nucleated cell counts. Measured with immunoSEQ multiplex PCR; TCRdb has only the in-frame clones, and not every one. D and trimming were read from the DNA, whereas the V and J calls and clone size are those reported in that table. The table includes 59,000 or so clones, roughly 80% detected once.

This sequence joins TRBV5-1 and TRBJ2-7; 7 positions agree with TRBD1. The receptor was isolated from a human donor in a cohort sampled during active COVID-19. Specimen: peripheral blood. CDR3 sequence reads: CASKAGGYEQYF. In nucleotides, the CDR3 is TGCGCCAGCAAGGCAGGGGGCTACGAGCAGTACTTC.